These 11 T cell receptor beta chains were sequenced from one sample in a study of blood T cell repertoires in COVID-19. The repertoire was sequenced with immunoSEQ multiplex PCR; TCRdb's copy has only in-frame clones and lacks some. The data contain 95,000 to 100,000 clones, 85% of them singletons. The sequencing input was peripheral blood. The receptors stem from a woman in her 70s with active or convalescent COVID-19.

The rearrangement uses TRBV5-1 and TRBJ2-5; 9 bases align to TRBD1. The CDR3 spans 16 residues. The germline V gene has CDR1 SGHRS and CDR2 YFSETQ. V lost 1 base to trimming and J lost 2 bases; unmatched junction nucleotides: 6. The CDR3 sequence: CASSLLSGTGQETQYF. The CDR3 DNA reads as TGCGCCAGCAGCTTGTTGTCCGGGACAGGGCAAGAGACCCAGTACTTC. Together with reference TRBV5-1 and TRBJ2-5, the CDR3 gives the full variable domain: KAGVTQTPRYLIKTRGQQVTLSCSPISGHRSVSWYQQTPGQGLQFLFEYFSETQRNKGNFPGRFSGRQFSNSRSEMNVSTLELGDSALYLCASSLLSGTGQETQYFGPGTRLLVL.

The chain joins TRBV6-5 to TRBJ1-2; 7 bases map to TRBD1. V lost 2 bases, J lost 4 bases, and 7 bases stayed unmatched. This CDR3 comprises 15 residues. Germline V gene data show CDR1 as MNHEY and CDR2 as SVGAGI. The CDR3 nucleotides read TGTGCCAGCAGTTACAGCCCGACAGGGACCTATGGCTACACCTTC. This translates into CASSYSPTGTYGYTF.

The chain uses TRBV7-6 and TRBJ1-4, with D perhaps TRBD1 (6 bases). V was shortened by 2 bases and J by 7 bases, with 14 bases between the two germline ends. Germline V CDR1 and CDR2: SGHVS, FNYEAQ. CDR3 length equals 15 residues. CDR3 sequence: CASSLRGGSGEKLFF. CDR3 coding DNA: TGTGCCAGCAGCTTAAGGGGGGGGAGCGGTGAAAAACTGTTTTTT.

The V gene is TRBV4-1, the J gene TRBJ1-4; 11 bases agree with TRBD1. The V and J ends lost 6 bases and 7 bases, in that order; junction bases with no gene match: 4. CDR1 and CDR2 (germline): MGHRA, YSYEKL. CDR3 length: 14 residues. The CDR3 DNA reads TGCGCCAGCAGAGGGACAGGGGGAAGTGAAAAACTGTTTTTT. It yields the protein CASRGTGGSEKLFF.

This clone was counted a few times. CDR3 region: CASNRGISYNSPLHF. The CDR3 bases are TGTGCCAGTAATCGAGGGATATCCTATAATTCACCCCTCCACTTT. The chain carries TRBV19 and TRBJ1-6; D is unresolved. Trimming took 7 bases from V and 1 from J, leaving 11 bases between them. Germline-derived CDR1 and CDR2 are LNHDA and SQIVND (reference sequence). The CDR3 is 15 residues long.

The gene calls are TRBV9 and TRBJ2-3; 9 bases agree with TRBD2. The V gene's germline CDR1 is SGDLS and CDR2 YYNGEE. The J segment lost 2 bases and the V segment lost 0 bases, leaving 4 bases of the junction unmatched. This CDR3 region has 16 residues. The CDR3: CASSVAAGGNTDTQYF. The CDR3 DNA is TGTGCCAGCAGCGTAGCAGCGGGGGGCAACACAGATACGCAGTATTTT. Looking up the rest from reference TRBV9 and TRBJ2-3 gives the full variable domain: DSGVTQTPKHLITATGQRVTLRCSPRSGDLSVYWYQQSLDQGLQFLIQYYNGEERAKGNILERFSAQQFPDLHSELNLSSLELGDSALYFCASSVAAGGNTDTQYFGPGTRLTVL.

The chain employs TRBV18 and TRBJ2-7, with 8 bases matching TRBD2. The germline gives CDR1 KGHSH, CDR2 LQKENI. Trimming at V came to 3 bases and at J to 5 bases, leaving 9 bases not matched to a gene. The CDR3 is made up of 15 amino acids. CDR3 DNA sequence: TGTGCCAGCTCACCCGTGTCGGGGGGGAAGAACGAGCAGTACTTC. Amino acids: CASSPVSGGKNEQYF.

The V and J genes are TRBV7-8 and TRBJ1-1; D gene uncertain. The CDR3 is 13 amino acids. With 5 bases removed from V and 1 base from J, the gap between germline ends came to 8 bases. The germline V gene has CDR1 SGHVS and CDR2 FQNEAQ. CDR3 nucleotides: TGTGCCAGCAGCCTCGCAGGGAACACTGAAGCTTTCTTT. Its protein product is CASSLAGNTEAFF.

This clone was seen a single time. The chain is built from TRBV5-1 and TRBJ1-1, with D uncertain. The CDR3 has 14 residues. From germline, CDR1 is SGHRS and CDR2 YFSETQ. Trimming pared 0 bases from V and 0 bases from J, leaving 6 bases between. The CDR3 here is CASSLGLLNTEAFF. The CDR3 nucleotides read TGCGCCAGCAGCTTGGGACTACTGAACACTGAAGCTTTCTTT.

The genes are TRBV2 and TRBJ2-3; weak D call: TRBD2 (6 bases). The CDR3 spans 13 residues. V was trimmed by 3 bases and J by 9 bases, leaving 13 bases between them. Germline V gene sequence: CDR1 SNHLY, CDR2 FYNNEI. CDR3 nucleotides: TGTGCCAGCAGTGAGGAGGGCCGGCGGACGCAGTATTTT. Encoded protein: CASSEEGRRTQYF.

The genes are TRBV6-1 and TRBJ2-7; TRBD1 matches 7 bases. This CDR3 is 14 amino acids long. Germline V gene sequence: CDR1 MNHNS, CDR2 SASEGT. Trimming at V came to 1 base and at J to 3 bases, leaving 3 bases not matched to a gene. CDR3 protein: CASSEGTGVYEQYF. In DNA, the CDR3 is TGTGCCAGCAGTGAAGGGACAGGAGTCTACGAGCAGTACTTC.